These 25 T cell receptor beta chains share one sample of origin, sequenced in a study of neurological immune-mediated disorders. TCRdb re-analysed the 5' RACE reads in MiXCR, keeping a single row per CDR3 protein. This sample has tens of thousands of distinct CDR3 sequences, with roughly 2.5% found just once. The sequenced material came from PBMCs. The receptors here all came from a man in his fifties with multiple sclerosis.

There are many counts of this clonotype. In DNA form, the CDR3 reads TGTGCCAGCAGTTTAGACTTAGCAGGGAGCACAGATACGCAGTATTTT. This gives the protein CASSLDLAGSTDTQYF. The genes are TRBV12-3 or TRBV12-4 and TRBJ2-3; D may be TRBD1 (5 bases). This CDR3 contains 16 residues. Trimming left V 1 base short and J 0 bases short, with 11 bases between.

In its sample, this clonotype was seen a few times. This chain uses TRBV6-4 with TRBJ2-3; no firm D call. The CDR3 totals 13 residues. CDR1 and CDR2 from the germline V gene are MRHNA and SNTAGT. Trimming stripped 0 bases from V and 5 bases from J, with 6 bases between. CDR3 protein: CASSDSIIDTQYF. In DNA, the CDR3 is TGTGCCAGCAGTGACTCGATTATAGATACGCAGTATTTT.

Ten or more counts support this clonotype. This rearrangement joins TRBV5-1 to TRBJ1-3, with 8 bases identical to TRBD1. After removal of 0 bases from V and 1 base from J, the junction contained 0 bases not matched to a gene. The germline CDR1 and CDR2 sequences are SGHRS and YFSETQ. The CDR3 runs to 15 residues. The CDR3 reads CASSLGTGSGNTIYF. CDR3 sequence (DNA): TGCGCCAGCAGCTTGGGGACAGGGTCTGGAAACACCATATATTTT.

This clonotype was found many times. The chain combines TRBV9 with TRBJ1-2; TRBD1 matches at 10 bases. Germline-derived CDR1 and CDR2 are SGDLS and YYNGEE. The CDR3 length is 15 residues. V trimming: 0 bases; J trimming: 2 bases; junction bases outside the gene matches: 1. This chain's CDR3 is CASSVGTGGNYGYTF. The CDR3, as DNA: TGTGCCAGCAGCGTAGGGACAGGGGGGAACTATGGCTACACCTTC.

This clonotype was observed many times. This chain connects TRBV5-5 to TRBJ2-1; D unresolved. V shed 4 bases and J shed 10 bases, with 12 bases lying between them. This CDR3 has 12 residues. Germline assignment: CDR1 SGHKS and CDR2 YYEKEE (reference sequence). The CDR3 sequence is CASSTRLGEQFF. CDR3 bases: TGTGCCAGCAGCACGAGGCTTGGGGAGCAGTTCTTC.

This clonotype has ten or more counts. This chain joins TRBV15 and TRBJ1-1; 7 bases fit TRBD1. Trimming removed 1 base from V and 0 bases from J; junction bases left unmatched: 8. CDR3 length equals 17 residues. Germline lookup yields CDR1 LNHNV and CDR2 YYDKDF (reference sequence). The CDR3 nucleotides are TGTGCCACCAGCAGAGTCACAGGGGTGCCCTTGAACACTGAAGCTTTCTTT. This encodes CATSRVTGVPLNTEAFF.

The table lists this clonotype with many counts. The chain joins TRBV27 to TRBJ2-2; 12 bases line up with TRBD2. This CDR3 region has 17 residues. Per germline, CDR1 MNHEY and CDR2 SMNVEV (reference sequence). Trimming at V came to 5 bases and at J to 7 bases, leaving 11 bases not matched to a gene. This CDR3 is CASSRRLAGGLGGELFF. CDR3 DNA sequence: TGTGCCAGCAGTCGCCGGCTAGCGGGGGGGCTCGGCGGGGAGCTGTTTTTT.

In its sample, this clonotype was seen many times. This chain links TRBV20-1 with TRBJ2-1, with D perhaps matching TRBD1 or TRBD2 (5 bases each). The germline gives CDR1 DFQATT, CDR2 SNEGSKA (reference sequence). The CDR3 length is 17 residues. Trimming removed 0 bases from V and 0 bases from J, with 15 bases in between. The CDR3 coding sequence is TGCAGTGCTAGAGATGTATTCGGGACGAGCTCCTACAATGAGCAGTTCTTC. It translates to CSARDVFGTSSYNEQFF.

This clonotype was found many times. The rearrangement links TRBV5-1 to TRBJ1-2; TRBD1 is a possible D gene (5 bases). This CDR3 spans 12 amino acids. V was trimmed by 5 bases and J by 7 bases, leaving 12 bases between them. Germline-derived CDR1 and CDR2 are SGHRS and YFSETQ. The CDR3 bases are TGCGCCAGCAGTCTTCAGGGTGGTGGCTACACCTTC. The encoded protein is CASSLQGGGYTF.

This clonotype was counted a few times. This is likely a read error, given that the CDR3 carries no conserved phenylalanine or tryptophan at its end. The chain couples TRBV4-2 to TRBJ1-2; a possible D gene is TRBD1 (6 bases). CDR3 length equals 16 residues. V lost 0 bases to trimming and J lost 3 bases, with 14 bases between them. The germline V gene encodes CDR1 LGHNA and CDR2 YNFKEQ. This CDR3 is CASSQEGGQGYYGYTC. The CDR3, as DNA: TGTGCCAGCAGCCAAGAAGGGGGGCAGGGGTACTATGGCTACACCTGC.

This clonotype was detected ten times or more. This chain uses TRBV5-1 with TRBJ2-7; D assignment may be TRBD1 or TRBD2 (7 bases each). Deletions cut 4 bases from V and 2 bases from J, with 13 bases between. The CDR3 contains 14 residues. From germline, CDR1 is SGHRS and CDR2 YFSETQ. Here the CDR3 reads CASSLQGGAYEQYF. CDR3 sequence (DNA): TGCGCCAGCAGCCTGCAGGGGGGGGCCTACGAGCAGTACTTC.

This clonotype has at least ten counts. V is TRBV14 and J is TRBJ2-3, with TRBD1 identical over 9 bases. Germline loops: CDR1 SGHDN, CDR2 FVKESK. CDR3 size: 15 residues. The V and J ends lost 5 bases and 0 bases, in that order; junction bases with no gene match: 3. The chain's CDR3 is CASSSQGASTDTQYF. The CDR3 DNA reads as TGTGCCAGCAGCTCACAGGGGGCTAGCACAGATACGCAGTATTTT.

Ten or more counts support this clonotype. This chain uses TRBV6-5 with TRBJ2-2; tentative D call: TRBD1 (5 bases). The CDR3 sequence is 14 residues long. V was trimmed by 4 bases and J by 5 bases, leaving 11 bases between them. CDR1 is MNHEY, CDR2 SVGAGI, per germline. CDR3 region: CASSSWTRTGELFF. CDR3 nucleotides: TGTGCCAGCAGTTCGTGGACACGGACCGGGGAGCTGTTTTTT.

This clonotype has a count of ten or more. This CDR3 is CASSVVPDRDYGYTF. The CDR3, as DNA: TGTGCCAGCAGCGTAGTCCCCGACAGAGACTATGGCTACACCTTC. The rearrangement uses TRBV9 and TRBJ1-2; maybe TRBD1 (5 bases). Trimming pared 0 bases from V and 3 bases from J, leaving 12 bases between. The length of the CDR3 is 15 residues. Germline V gene sequence: CDR1 SGDLS, CDR2 YYNGEE.

There are many counts of this clonotype. CDR3 bases: TGCAGTGCTAGAAGAACGAACACTGAAGCTTTCTTT. Its translation: CSARRTNTEAFF. The chain combines TRBV20-1 with TRBJ1-1; D is unclear. The CDR3 sequence is 12 residues long. Trimming shortened V by 2 bases and J by 1 base, and 5 bases separated the two germline ends. CDR1 DFQATT and CDR2 SNEGSKA come from the germline V gene (reference sequence).

This clonotype was observed many times. The gene calls are TRBV27 and TRBJ2-6; a possible D gene is TRBD2 (5 bases). The V gene's germline CDR1 is MNHEY and CDR2 SMNVEV (reference sequence). The CDR3 runs to 13 residues. With 6 bases removed from V and 4 bases from J, the gap between germline ends came to 7 bases. The CDR3 DNA reads as TGTGCCAGCAGGTCGGGAGGGGCCAACGTCCTGACTTTC. Translating it yields CASRSGGANVLTF.

This clonotype has a count of ten or more. The V and J genes are TRBV20-1 and TRBJ2-3; D unresolved. The CDR3 spans 15 residues. Per germline, CDR1 DFQATT and CDR2 SNEGSKA (reference sequence). V lost 5 bases and J lost 2, with 17 bases in between. CDR3 DNA sequence: TGCAGTGCTGGGCGGTCTAGGGCCATCACAGATACGCAGTATTTT. This translates into CSAGRSRAITDTQYF.

This clonotype showed up many times. The chain carries TRBV5-1 and TRBJ2-1; TRBD1 matches 7 bases. The CDR3 runs 15 residues. CDR1 is SGHRS and CDR2 is YFSETQ in the germline V gene. The trim removed 4 bases at V and 6 bases at J, leaving 10 bases unmatched. The CDR3 here is CASSPGQFLGNEQFF. The CDR3 DNA reads as TGCGCCAGCAGCCCGGGACAGTTTCTTGGCAATGAGCAGTTCTTC.

This clonotype was observed many times. The chain combines TRBV7-3 with TRBJ2-2; no definite D call. Germline V gene data show CDR1 as SGHTA and CDR2 as FQGTGA. The CDR3 is 15 residues long. Trimming took off 1 base at V and 6 bases at J, with 12 bases between the two ends. This CDR3 reads CASSLIGDFAGELFF. CDR3 nucleotides: TGTGCCAGCAGCTTAATTGGGGATTTCGCCGGGGAGCTGTTTTTT.

In its sample, this clonotype was seen many times. The chain employs TRBV7-2 and TRBJ2-7; TRBD1 aligns across 9 bases. The CDR3 sequence is 15 residues long. With 4 bases clipped from V and 6 bases from J, the junction kept 10 bases outside the gene matches. Germline V gives CDR1 SGHTA, CDR2 FQGNSA. CDR3 sequence reads: CASSSSRDRAVEQYF. The CDR3 DNA is TGTGCCAGCAGCTCCTCCCGGGACAGGGCGGTCGAGCAGTACTTC.

Many counts were recorded for this clonotype. CDR3 loop: CASSVLEGTEAFF. The CDR3 region has the DNA TGTGCCAGCAGCGTGCTCGAAGGTACTGAAGCTTTCTTT. The gene calls are TRBV9 and TRBJ1-1; D not certain. This CDR3 is built from 13 residues. From germline, CDR1 is SGDLS and CDR2 YYNGEE. V lost 2 bases, J lost 5 bases, and 10 bases lay in between. The variable domain in full, completed from reference TRBV9 and TRBJ1-1, reads DSGVTQTPKHLITATGQRVTLRCSPRSGDLSVYWYQQSLDQGLQFLIQYYNGEERAKGNILERFSAQQFPDLHSELNLSSLELGDSALYFCASSVLEGTEAFFGQGTRLTVV.

This clonotype has at least ten counts. The rearrangement links TRBV7-2 to TRBJ2-7; D tentatively reads TRBD1 or TRBD2 (5 bases each). Germline loops: CDR1 SGHTA, CDR2 FQGNSA. Deletions cut 3 bases from V and 9 bases from J, with 18 bases between. The CDR3 sequence is 14 residues long. CDR3 loop: CASSLPGRNRLQYF. The CDR3 coding sequence is TGTGCCAGCAGCTTGCCGGGACGCAACAGATTGCAGTACTTC.

This clonotype was found many times. The chain joins TRBV5-1 to TRBJ1-2, with unresolved D. V gave up 0 bases and J gave up 6 bases, with 12 bases separating them. Germline V lookup: CDR1 SGHRS, CDR2 YFSETQ. This CDR3 has 14 amino acids. The DNA of the CDR3 is TGCGCCAGCAGCTTGGCCGGGAATGCGGATGGCTACACCTTC. It specifies CASSLAGNADGYTF.

This clonotype was counted many times. The chain combines TRBV3-1 with TRBJ2-5; 7 bases line up with TRBD1. CDR3 length: 14 amino acids. The germline V gene has CDR1 LGHDT and CDR2 YNNKEL (reference sequence). V trimming: 8 bases; J trimming: 5 bases; junction bases outside the gene matches: 11. The CDR3 is CASHRTGLRETQYF. DNA for the CDR3: TGTGCCAGCCATCGGACAGGACTTAGGGAGACCCAGTACTTC.

This clonotype was observed many times. This chain joins TRBV5-1 and TRBJ2-3; D remains unclear. This CDR3 is 16 amino acids long. Germline V gene data show CDR1 as SGHRS and CDR2 as YFSETQ. The ends were cut back, 7 bases at V and 6 bases at J, with 24 bases in the middle. The CDR3 region has the DNA TGCGCCAGCGCTTTGTGGGATTGGGTCACCGGGGATACGCAGTATTTT. Residues: CASALWDWVTGDTQYF.